The 31 T cell receptor beta chains in this list originate from one sample, sequenced in a study of blood T cell repertoires in COVID-19. This table comes from immunoSEQ multiplex PCR, and its TCRdb copy is limited to in-frame clones, with some not included. This sample has approximately 89,000 clones, with around 85% found just once. The specimen sequenced was peripheral blood. The receptors come from a woman in her 70s with active or convalescent COVID-19.

The chain couples TRBV5-6 to TRBJ2-1; 9 bases are a match to TRBD1. CDR1 SGHDT and CDR2 YYEEEE come from the germline V gene. With 1 base clipped from V and 9 bases from J, the junction kept 11 bases outside the gene matches. The CDR3 is 16 residues long. CDR3 bases: TGTGCCAGCAGCTTGAGGAGTACAGGGGGCCCAGCTGAGCAGTTCTTC. Its translation is CASSLRSTGGPAEQFF.

V and J are TRBV7-2 and TRBJ1-2; TRBD1 agrees at 12 bases. Germline lookup yields CDR1 SGHTA and CDR2 FQGNSA. The CDR3 totals 15 residues. After removal of 1 base from V and 8 bases from J, the junction contained 5 bases not matched to a gene. As DNA, the CDR3 is TGTGCCAGCAGCTTAGGGGGACAGGGGGCGAAGGGCTACACCTTC. Amino acids: CASSLGGQGAKGYTF.

V and J are TRBV7-2 and TRBJ1-5; D might be TRBD1 (5 bases). Germline V gives CDR1 SGHTA, CDR2 FQGNSA. The V end was cut by 5 bases, the J end by 3 bases, with 8 bases between. This CDR3 has 13 amino acids. Written as DNA, the CDR3 is TGTGCCAGCAGCCAGGACACCAATCAGCCCCAGCATTTT. Encoded protein: CASSQDTNQPQHF.

V usage is TRBV7-9 and J usage is TRBJ1-2; weak D call: TRBD1 (6 bases). The V and J ends lost 5 bases and 5 bases respectively, with 18 bases between them. This CDR3 spans 15 amino acids. Per germline, CDR1 SEHNR and CDR2 FQNEAQ (reference sequence). CDR3 amino acids: CASSLYELGQYGYTF. In nucleotides, the CDR3 is TGTGCCAGCAGCCTTTACGAACTTGGACAGTATGGCTACACCTTC.

The V and J genes are TRBV19 and TRBJ1-1; a possible D gene is TRBD1 (6 bases). V was cut by 4 bases and J by 10 bases, with 16 bases left in between. This CDR3 region has 13 residues. Germline assignment: CDR1 LNHDA and CDR2 SQIVND (reference sequence). CDR3 nucleotides: TGTGCCAGTAGTACTTATGGGGGACAAAGAGCTTTCTTT. Encoded protein: CASSTYGGQRAFF.

The chain links TRBV6-1 to TRBJ1-2; D remains unclear. Trimming cost V 1 base and J 3 bases, with 12 bases left between them. CDR3 length: 15 residues. Germline V gives CDR1 MNHNS, CDR2 SASEGT. The CDR3 coding sequence is TGTGCCAGCAGTGAAGGCCCAAGCCGGGACTATGGCTACACCTTC. Encoded protein: CASSEGPSRDYGYTF.

The gene calls are TRBV6-1 and TRBJ1-2; D uncertain. This CDR3 comprises 11 residues. With 3 bases removed from V and 4 bases from J, the gap between germline ends came to 3 bases. Germline CDR1 MNHNS, CDR2 SASEGT. The CDR3 DNA follows: TGTGCCAGCAGTGACAGCTATGGCTACACCTTC. Translating gives CASSDSYGYTF.

This chain links TRBV29-1 with TRBJ1-1; D possibly corresponds to TRBD1 (6 bases). Looked up from germline, CDR1 is SQVTM and CDR2 is ANQGSEA. V lost 4 bases and J lost 0, with 12 bases in between. This CDR3 contains 14 residues. The chain's CDR3 is CSVATGTMNTEAFF. The CDR3 DNA follows: TGCAGCGTTGCTACAGGGACGATGAACACTGAAGCTTTCTTT.

The V and J genes are TRBV29-1 and TRBJ2-7; D is possibly TRBD1 (7 bases). This CDR3 comprises 15 residues. Germline assignment: CDR1 SQVTM and CDR2 ANQGSEA. V lost 4 bases, J lost 3 bases, and 19 bases lay in between. The CDR3 protein is CSVGRLGQEGYEQYF. DNA for the CDR3: TGCAGCGTTGGCCGACTAGGACAGGAGGGCTACGAGCAGTACTTC.

Only a few counts were recorded for this clone. The V call is TRBV7-2, the J call TRBJ1-5; maybe TRBD1 (6 bases). Trimming shortened V by 5 bases and J by 3 bases, and 14 bases separated the two germline ends. Looked up from germline, CDR1 is SGHTA and CDR2 is FQGNSA. There are 15 residues in the CDR3. The CDR3 region is CASSAVGGPNQPQHF. The CDR3 DNA sequence: TGTGCCAGCAGCGCGGTGGGGGGGCCCAATCAGCCCCAGCATTTT.

This chain connects TRBV12-3 or TRBV12-4 to TRBJ1-2, with D unresolved. The CDR3 totals 12 residues. V lost 5 bases, J lost 8 bases, and 12 bases lay in between. The CDR3 DNA follows: TGTGCCAGCAGTGCCCGGGTTAAGGGCTACACCTTC. Amino acid sequence: CASSARVKGYTF.

V is TRBV5-1 and J is TRBJ2-5; 12 bases agree with TRBD2. This CDR3 is 15 amino acids long. CDR1 is SGHRS and CDR2 is YFSETQ in the germline V gene. V gave up 0 bases and J gave up 3 bases; unmatched junction bases: 0. CDR3 sequence reads: CASSLGTSGEETQYF. DNA for the CDR3: TGCGCCAGCAGCTTGGGGACTAGCGGGGAAGAGACCCAGTACTTC.

The chain joins TRBV2 to TRBJ2-5; 7 bases are shared with TRBD2. Trimming cost V 3 bases and J 4 bases; bases outside gene matches: 11. This CDR3 contains 16 residues. Germline assignment: CDR1 SNHLY and CDR2 FYNNEI. The CDR3 region has the DNA TGTGCCAGCAGTGACGGGGCGGGGGTCTCAGGAGAGACCCAGTACTTC. Translating gives CASSDGAGVSGETQYF.

The V gene is TRBV6-4, the J gene TRBJ1-2; unclear D gene. Trimming took off 6 bases at V and 6 bases at J, with 14 bases between the two ends. Looked up from germline, CDR1 is MRHNA and CDR2 is SNTAGT. There are 13 residues in the CDR3. CDR3 sequence (DNA): TGTGCCAGCAGCCCCGGCGGGGTGGATGGCTACACCTTC. This codes for CASSPGGVDGYTF.

The rearrangement links TRBV9 to TRBJ2-6; D unclear. V was clipped by 0 bases and J by 0 bases, with 10 bases between them. Germline V CDR1 and CDR2: SGDLS, YYNGEE. The CDR3 is made up of 17 amino acids. The CDR3 nucleotides are TGTGCCAGCAGCGTAGGTGGCCCAAACTCTGGGGCCAACGTCCTGACTTTC. Amino acids: CASSVGGPNSGANVLTF.

The rearrangement uses TRBV20-1 and TRBJ1-2, with D possibly matching TRBD1 (6 bases). V dropped 3 bases and J dropped 4 bases, with 15 bases sitting between them. Germline V gene sequence: CDR1 DFQATT, CDR2 SNEGSKA (reference sequence). The CDR3 totals 14 residues. CDR3 sequence reads: CSASAQGFGYGYTF. The CDR3 DNA follows: TGCAGTGCTAGTGCACAGGGCTTTGGCTATGGCTACACCTTC.

This chain links TRBV12-3 or TRBV12-4 with TRBJ1-5; D unclear. This CDR3 region has 13 residues. Between the trimmed V and J ends, which lost 5 bases and 3 bases, there was a span of 8 bases. CDR3 protein: CASSPNFNQPQHF. As DNA, the CDR3 is TGTGCCAGCAGTCCAAATTTCAATCAGCCCCAGCATTTT.

This chain uses TRBV6-2 or TRBV6-3 with TRBJ2-1; D might be TRBD1 (6 bases). Trimming cost V 2 bases and J 12 bases, with 20 bases left between them. This CDR3 spans 15 amino acids. Germline V lookup: CDR1 MNHEY, CDR2 SVGEGT. The CDR3 reads CASSYPPLSGERQFF. For the CDR3, the DNA is TGTGCCAGCAGTTACCCGCCCTTATCAGGGGAAAGGCAGTTCTTC.

V and J are TRBV3-1 (or the pseudogene TRBV3-2) and TRBJ2-4, with D unresolved. This CDR3 comprises 14 residues. Germline values: CDR1 LGHDT, CDR2 YNNKEL (reference sequence). V was cut by 0 bases and J by 8 bases, with 11 bases left in between. The CDR3 bases are TGTGCCAGCAGCCAAGATTCTAGTGGGTACATTCAGTACTTC. Amino acid sequence: CASSQDSSGYIQYF.

This clone was seen only a few times. The same CDR3 arises from other DNA sequences in this sample as well. This chain uses TRBV5-1 with TRBJ1-6; 9 nucleotides line up with TRBD1. Unmatched junction bases numbered 1, after V lost 0 bases and J lost 9 bases. The CDR3 loop spans 14 amino acids. In germline, CDR1 is SGHRS, CDR2 YFSETQ. The CDR3 loop reads CASSLGQGGSPLHF. CDR3 nucleotide sequence: TGCGCCAGCAGCTTGGGACAGGGGGGTTCACCCCTCCACTTT.

The rearrangement links TRBV4-1 to TRBJ1-3; a possible D gene is TRBD1 (6 bases). The CDR3 totals 20 residues. V was clipped by 0 bases and J by 0 bases, with 21 bases between them. The germline gives CDR1 MGHRA, CDR2 YSYEKL. In DNA, the CDR3 is TGCGCCAGCAGCCAAGATTGGTTTCGGGGGGCCTTACGCTCTGGAAACACCATATATTTT. This gives the protein CASSQDWFRGALRSGNTIYF.

The CDR3 coding sequence is TGTGCCAGCAGCCCTCGGACAGGGGGTGGCTACACCTTC. Its translation is CASSPRTGGGYTF. The chain couples TRBV12-3 or TRBV12-4 to TRBJ1-2; the match to TRBD1 covers 10 bases. The CDR3 length is 13 residues. V shed 6 bases and J 7 bases; nucleotides not matched to a gene: 5.

This chain's CDR3 is CASSLGPGRGDEKLFF. The CDR3 region has the DNA TGTGCCAGCAGTTTGGGACCCGGGAGGGGTGATGAAAAACTGTTTTTT. The J gene is TRBJ1-4, the V gene TRBV6-2 or TRBV6-3, with D possibly being TRBD1 (5 bases). The germline V gene has CDR1 MNHEY and CDR2 SVGEGT. V was shortened by 4 bases and J by 6 bases, with 18 bases between the two germline ends. The CDR3 spans 16 residues.

The CDR3 protein is CASSLAPAGGPSYEQYF. DNA of the CDR3: TGTGCCAGCAGCTTAGCGCCGGCGGGGGGCCCCTCCTACGAGCAGTACTTC. The chain has TRBV7-6 and TRBJ2-7; TRBD2 matches 8 bases. CDR3 length equals 17 residues. Trimming took 0 bases from V and 0 from J; bases not matched to a gene: 7. Germline V gives CDR1 SGHVS, CDR2 FNYEAQ. Complete variable domain (other parts from reference TRBV7-6 and TRBJ2-7): GAGVSQSPRYKVTKRGQDVALRCDPISGHVSLYWYRQALGQGPEFLTYFNYEAQQDKSGLPNDRFSAERPEGSISTLTIQRTEQRDSAMYRCASSLAPAGGPSYEQYFGPGTRLTVT.

This chain links TRBV7-9 with TRBJ2-3; 11 positions agree with TRBD2. This CDR3 is 18 amino acids long. V shed 6 bases and J 0 bases; nucleotides not matched to a gene: 11. Germline V gene sequence: CDR1 SEHNR, CDR2 FQNEAQ (reference sequence). The CDR3 loop is CASSTGSSGGPSTDTQYF. In DNA, the CDR3 is TGTGCCAGCAGTACCGGATCTAGCGGGGGGCCCAGCACAGATACGCAGTATTTT.

The chain couples TRBV10-1 to TRBJ2-3; 8 nucleotides line up with TRBD1. Trimming cost V 2 bases and J 5 bases; bases outside gene matches: 6. The CDR3 loop spans 15 amino acids. The germline gives CDR1 WNHNN, CDR2 SYGVQD (reference sequence). The CDR3 region has the DNA TGCGCCAGCAGTGAGAGCAGGACAGGGAAAGATACGCAGTATTTT. Translation gives CASSESRTGKDTQYF.

In DNA, the CDR3 is TGCGCCAGCAGCTTGCACAGCTCCTACGAGCAGTACTTC. As protein: CASSLHSSYEQYF. V and J are TRBV5-1 and TRBJ2-7; D is unclear. CDR3 length equals 13 residues. V was pared by 1 base and J by 0 bases, with 5 bases between. The germline gives CDR1 SGHRS, CDR2 YFSETQ.

DNA of the CDR3: TGTGCCAGCAGGACACAGCGGGGGGGCCCTGATGAGCAGTTCTTC. Translated: CASRTQRGGPDEQFF. J is TRBJ2-1 and V is TRBV21-1; the table's D call, TRBD2, has no DNA check behind it. TRBV21-1 is classified as a pseudogene. The length of the CDR3 is 15 residues.

The chain has TRBV11-2 and TRBJ2-3; D may be TRBD1 (6 bases). Germline CDR1 SGHAT, CDR2 FQNNGV. The CDR3 runs 19 residues. Trimming left V 5 bases short and J 0 bases short, with 24 bases between. The CDR3 nucleotides are TGTGCCAGCAGCCATCGCCCCCCATCTGGGGGCGGAAGCACAGATACGCAGTATTTT. This codes for CASSHRPPSGGGSTDTQYF.

This clone was observed once. The rearrangement links TRBV7-8 to TRBJ2-7, with D possibly being TRBD1 (5 bases). Germline lookup yields CDR1 SGHVS and CDR2 FQNEAQ. The V gene lost 4 bases and the J gene lost 2 bases, with 15 bases spanning the gap. The CDR3 consists of 15 residues. CDR3 DNA: TGTGCCAGCAGCTCACCCCCCCAGGGAACCTACGAGCAGTACTTC. Translation gives CASSSPPQGTYEQYF.

V usage is TRBV7-2 and J usage is TRBJ2-3; 13 nucleotides match TRBD2. With 5 bases clipped from V and 11 bases from J, the junction kept 16 bases outside the gene matches. This CDR3 is built from 17 residues. In germline, CDR1 is SGHTA, CDR2 FQGNSA. The CDR3 loop reads CASSTQLTSGGLERQYF. The DNA of the CDR3 is TGTGCCAGCAGCACCCAGTTGACTAGCGGGGGGCTCGAGAGGCAGTATTTT.